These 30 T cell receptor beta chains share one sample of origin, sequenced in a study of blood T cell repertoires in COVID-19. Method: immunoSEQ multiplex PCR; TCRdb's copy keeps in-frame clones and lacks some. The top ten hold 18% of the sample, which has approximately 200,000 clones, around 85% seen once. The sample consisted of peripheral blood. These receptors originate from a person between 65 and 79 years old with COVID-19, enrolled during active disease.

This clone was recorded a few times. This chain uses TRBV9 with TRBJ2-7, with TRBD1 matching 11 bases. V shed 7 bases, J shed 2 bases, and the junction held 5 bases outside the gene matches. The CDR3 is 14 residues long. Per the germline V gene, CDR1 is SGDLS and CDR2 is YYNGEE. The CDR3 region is CASGPGQGAYEQYF. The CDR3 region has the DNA TGTGCCAGCGGACCGGGACAGGGGGCCTACGAGCAGTACTTC.

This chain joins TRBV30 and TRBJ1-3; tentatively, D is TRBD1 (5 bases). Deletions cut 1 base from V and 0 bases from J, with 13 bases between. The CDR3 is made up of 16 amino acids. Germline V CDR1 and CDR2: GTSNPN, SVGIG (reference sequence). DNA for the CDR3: TGTGCCTGGAGTGGGGGGGAGGCCTTCTCTGGAAACACCATATATTTT. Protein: CAWSGGEAFSGNTIYF.

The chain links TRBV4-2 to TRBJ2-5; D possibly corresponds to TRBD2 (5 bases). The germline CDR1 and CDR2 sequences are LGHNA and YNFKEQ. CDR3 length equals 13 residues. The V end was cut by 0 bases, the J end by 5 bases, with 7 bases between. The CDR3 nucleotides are TGTGCCAGCAGCCAAGATTCGGGGGAGACCCAGTACTTC. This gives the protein CASSQDSGETQYF.

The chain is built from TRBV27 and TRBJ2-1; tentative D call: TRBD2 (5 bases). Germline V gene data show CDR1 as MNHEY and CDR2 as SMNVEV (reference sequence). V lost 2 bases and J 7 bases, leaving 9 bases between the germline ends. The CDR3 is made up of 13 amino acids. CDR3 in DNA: TGTGCCAGCAGTTTACTAGAGCGGAATGAGCAGTTCTTC. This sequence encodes CASSLLERNEQFF.

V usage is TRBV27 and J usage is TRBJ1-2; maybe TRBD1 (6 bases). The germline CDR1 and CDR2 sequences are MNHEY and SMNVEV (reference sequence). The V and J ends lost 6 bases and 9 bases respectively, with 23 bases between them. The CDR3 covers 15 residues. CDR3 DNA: TGTGCCAGCAGGGGCGTTGGGGCAGGGGTTACTCGCTACACCTTC. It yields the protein CASRGVGAGVTRYTF.

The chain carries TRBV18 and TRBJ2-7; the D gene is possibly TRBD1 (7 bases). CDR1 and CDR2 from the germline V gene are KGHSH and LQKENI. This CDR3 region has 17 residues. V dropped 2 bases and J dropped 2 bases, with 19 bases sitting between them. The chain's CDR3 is CASSPTGTAGGAYEQYF. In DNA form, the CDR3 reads TGTGCCAGCTCACCAACCGGGACAGCAGGAGGGGCCTACGAGCAGTACTTC. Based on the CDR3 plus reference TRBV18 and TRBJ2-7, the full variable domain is NAGVMQNPRHLVRRRGQEARLRCSPMKGHSHVYWYRQLPEEGLKFMVYLQKENIIDESGMPKERFSAEFPKEGPSILRIQQVVRGDSAAYFCASSPTGTAGGAYEQYFGPGTRLTVT.

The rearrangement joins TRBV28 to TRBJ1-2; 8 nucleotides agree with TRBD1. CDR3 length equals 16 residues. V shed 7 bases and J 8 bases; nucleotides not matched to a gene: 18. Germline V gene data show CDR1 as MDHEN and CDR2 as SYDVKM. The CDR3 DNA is TGTGCCAGCAAGCAGACAGGGGTTTCTCCCCTAGGGGGCTACACCTTC. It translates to CASKQTGVSPLGGYTF.

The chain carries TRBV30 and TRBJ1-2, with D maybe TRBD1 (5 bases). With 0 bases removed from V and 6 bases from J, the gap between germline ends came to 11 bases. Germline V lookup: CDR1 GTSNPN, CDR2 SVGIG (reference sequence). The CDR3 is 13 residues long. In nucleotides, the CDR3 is TGTGCCTGGAGTGTGGGGGGTAAAGATGGCTACACCTTC. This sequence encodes CAWSVGGKDGYTF.

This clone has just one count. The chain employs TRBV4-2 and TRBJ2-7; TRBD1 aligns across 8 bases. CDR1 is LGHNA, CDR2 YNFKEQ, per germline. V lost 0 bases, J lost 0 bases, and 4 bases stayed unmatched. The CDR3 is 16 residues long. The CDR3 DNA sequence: TGTGCCAGCAGCCAAGATCTTGGGACAGGCTCCTACGAGCAGTACTTC. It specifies CASSQDLGTGSYEQYF.

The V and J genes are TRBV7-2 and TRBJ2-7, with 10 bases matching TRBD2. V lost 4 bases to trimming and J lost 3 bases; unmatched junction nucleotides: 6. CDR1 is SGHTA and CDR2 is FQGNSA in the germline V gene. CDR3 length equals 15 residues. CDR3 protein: CASSSTSGPIYEQYF. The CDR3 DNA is TGTGCCAGCAGCTCGACTAGCGGGCCAATCTACGAGCAGTACTTC.

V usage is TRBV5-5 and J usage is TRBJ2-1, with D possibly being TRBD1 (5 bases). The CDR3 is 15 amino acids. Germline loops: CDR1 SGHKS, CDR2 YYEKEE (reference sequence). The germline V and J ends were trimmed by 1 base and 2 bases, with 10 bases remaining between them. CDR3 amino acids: CASSLIQGPYNEQFF. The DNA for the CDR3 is TGTGCCAGCAGCTTGATCCAGGGTCCCTACAATGAGCAGTTCTTC.

CDR3 DNA: TGTGCCAGTATGACAACGCGGGGTGAATCCCTCAGCCCCTACGAGCAGTACTTC. Protein product: CASMTTRGESLSPYEQYF. The gene calls are TRBV27 and TRBJ2-7, with a tentative D call TRBD2 (6 bases). V lost 9 bases and J lost 2, with 29 bases in between. This CDR3 is built from 18 residues. The germline gives CDR1 MNHEY, CDR2 SMNVEV (reference sequence).

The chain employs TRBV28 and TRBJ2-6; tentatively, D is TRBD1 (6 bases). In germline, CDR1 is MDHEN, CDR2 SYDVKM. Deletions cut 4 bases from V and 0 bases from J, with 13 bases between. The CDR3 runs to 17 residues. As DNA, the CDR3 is TGTGCCAGCAGTTCCGGGTCCAGGGGCTCTGGGGCCAACGTCCTGACTTTC. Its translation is CASSSGSRGSGANVLTF.

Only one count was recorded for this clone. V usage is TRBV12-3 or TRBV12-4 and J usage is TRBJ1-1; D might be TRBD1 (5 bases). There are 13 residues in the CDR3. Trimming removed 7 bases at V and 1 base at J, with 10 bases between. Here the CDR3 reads CASIETANTEAFF. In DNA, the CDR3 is TGTGCCAGCATCGAGACAGCGAACACTGAAGCTTTCTTT.

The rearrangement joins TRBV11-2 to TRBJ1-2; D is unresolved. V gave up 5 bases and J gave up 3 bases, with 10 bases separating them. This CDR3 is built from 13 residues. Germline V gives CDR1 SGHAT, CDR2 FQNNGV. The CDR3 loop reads CASSTRGHYGYTF. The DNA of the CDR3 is TGTGCCAGCAGCACACGCGGGCACTATGGCTACACCTTC.

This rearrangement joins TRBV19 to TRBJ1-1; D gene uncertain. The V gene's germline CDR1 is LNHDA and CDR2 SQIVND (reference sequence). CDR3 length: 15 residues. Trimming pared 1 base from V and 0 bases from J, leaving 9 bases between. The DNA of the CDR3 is TGTGCCAGTAGTATAGGACAAACCATGAACACTGAAGCTTTCTTT. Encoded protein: CASSIGQTMNTEAFF.

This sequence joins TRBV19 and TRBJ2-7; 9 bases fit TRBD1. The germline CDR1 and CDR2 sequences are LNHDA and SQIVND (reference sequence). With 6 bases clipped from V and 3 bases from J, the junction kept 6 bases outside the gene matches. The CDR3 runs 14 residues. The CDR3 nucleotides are TGTGCCAGTAGGACCACGGGACAGGGCTACGAGCAGTACTTC. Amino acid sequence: CASRTTGQGYEQYF.

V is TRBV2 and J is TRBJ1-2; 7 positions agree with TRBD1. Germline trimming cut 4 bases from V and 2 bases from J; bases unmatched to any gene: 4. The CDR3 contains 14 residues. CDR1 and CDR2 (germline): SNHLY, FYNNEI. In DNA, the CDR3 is TGTGCCAGCAGTGGTGACAGGGTGAACTATGGCTACACCTTC. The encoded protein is CASSGDRVNYGYTF.

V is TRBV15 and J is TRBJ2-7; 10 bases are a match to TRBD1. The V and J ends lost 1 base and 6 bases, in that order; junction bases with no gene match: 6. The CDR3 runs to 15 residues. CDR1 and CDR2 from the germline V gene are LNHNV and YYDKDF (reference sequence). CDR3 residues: CATSRVRTGGSEQYF. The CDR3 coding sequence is TGTGCCACCAGCAGAGTAAGGACAGGGGGTTCCGAGCAGTACTTC.

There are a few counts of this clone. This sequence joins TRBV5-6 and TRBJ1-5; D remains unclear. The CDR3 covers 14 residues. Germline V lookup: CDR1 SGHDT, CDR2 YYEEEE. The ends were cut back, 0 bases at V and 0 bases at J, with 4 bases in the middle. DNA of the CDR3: TGTGCCAGCAGCTTGGCGGGTAGCAATCAGCCCCAGCATTTT. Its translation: CASSLAGSNQPQHF.

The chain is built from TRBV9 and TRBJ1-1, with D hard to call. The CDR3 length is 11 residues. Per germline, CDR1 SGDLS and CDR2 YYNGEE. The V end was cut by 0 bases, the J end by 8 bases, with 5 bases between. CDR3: CASSVGQEAFF. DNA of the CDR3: TGTGCCAGCAGCGTAGGGCAAGAAGCTTTCTTT. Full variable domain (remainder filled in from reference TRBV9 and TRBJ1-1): DSGVTQTPKHLITATGQRVTLRCSPRSGDLSVYWYQQSLDQGLQFLIQYYNGEERAKGNILERFSAQQFPDLHSELNLSSLELGDSALYFCASSVGQEAFFGQGTRLTVV.

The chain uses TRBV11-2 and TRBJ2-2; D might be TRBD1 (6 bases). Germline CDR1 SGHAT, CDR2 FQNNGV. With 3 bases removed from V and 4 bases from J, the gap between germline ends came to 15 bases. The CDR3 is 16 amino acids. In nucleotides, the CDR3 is TGTGCCAGCAGCTTCTCAGGGGTCTCGGGCACCGGGGAGCTGTTTTTT. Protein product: CASSFSGVSGTGELFF.

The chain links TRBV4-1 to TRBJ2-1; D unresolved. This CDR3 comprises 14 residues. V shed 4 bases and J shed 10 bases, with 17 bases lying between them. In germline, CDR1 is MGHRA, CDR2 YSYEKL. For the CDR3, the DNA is TGCGCCAGCAGCCCCCAGACACAGTTTGGGGAGCAGTTCTTC. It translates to CASSPQTQFGEQFF.

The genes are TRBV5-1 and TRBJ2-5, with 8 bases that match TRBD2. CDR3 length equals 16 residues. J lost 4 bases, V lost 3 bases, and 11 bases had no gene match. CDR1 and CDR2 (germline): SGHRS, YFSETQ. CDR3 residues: CASSWSGAGGLETQYF. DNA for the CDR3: TGCGCCAGCAGCTGGAGTGGGGCGGGAGGCCTAGAGACCCAGTACTTC.

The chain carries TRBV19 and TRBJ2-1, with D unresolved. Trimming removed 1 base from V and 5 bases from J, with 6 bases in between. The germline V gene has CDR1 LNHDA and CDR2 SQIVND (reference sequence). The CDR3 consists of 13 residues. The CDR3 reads CASSIGQNNEQFF. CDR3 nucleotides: TGTGCCAGTAGTATAGGTCAGAACAATGAGCAGTTCTTC.

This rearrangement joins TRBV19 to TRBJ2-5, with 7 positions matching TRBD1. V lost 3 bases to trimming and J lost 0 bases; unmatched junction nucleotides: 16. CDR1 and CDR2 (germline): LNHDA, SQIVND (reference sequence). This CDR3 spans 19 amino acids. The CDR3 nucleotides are TGTGCCAGTAGTATTGGTAGGGACAGACCATCGAAGTACCAAGAGACCCAGTACTTC. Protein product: CASSIGRDRPSKYQETQYF.

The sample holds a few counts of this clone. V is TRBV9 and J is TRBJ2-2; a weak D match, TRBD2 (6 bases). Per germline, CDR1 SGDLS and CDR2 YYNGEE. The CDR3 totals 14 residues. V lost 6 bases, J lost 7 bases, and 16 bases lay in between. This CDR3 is CASTPGLIDGELFF. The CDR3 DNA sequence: TGTGCCAGCACGCCGGGACTTATCGACGGGGAGCTGTTTTTT.

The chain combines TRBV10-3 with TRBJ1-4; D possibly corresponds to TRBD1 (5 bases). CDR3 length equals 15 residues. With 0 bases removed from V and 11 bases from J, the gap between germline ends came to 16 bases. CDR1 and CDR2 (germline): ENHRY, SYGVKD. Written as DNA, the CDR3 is TGTGCCATCAGTGAGTCGAGAGGTGCAGGGTATAAACTGTTTTTT. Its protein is CAISESRGAGYKLFF.

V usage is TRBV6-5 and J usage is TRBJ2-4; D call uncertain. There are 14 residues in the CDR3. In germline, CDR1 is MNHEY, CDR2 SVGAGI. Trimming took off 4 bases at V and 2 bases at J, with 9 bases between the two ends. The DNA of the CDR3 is TGTGCCAGCAGTTCTCCTCGGTCCAAAAACATTCAGTACTTC. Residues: CASSSPRSKNIQYF.

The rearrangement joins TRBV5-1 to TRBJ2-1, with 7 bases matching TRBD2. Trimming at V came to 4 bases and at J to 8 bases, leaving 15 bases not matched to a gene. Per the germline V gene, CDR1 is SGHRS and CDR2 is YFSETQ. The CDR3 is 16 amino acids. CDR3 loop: CASSPGRAILKDEQFF. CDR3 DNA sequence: TGCGCCAGCAGCCCGGGGAGGGCCATTTTAAAGGATGAGCAGTTCTTC.